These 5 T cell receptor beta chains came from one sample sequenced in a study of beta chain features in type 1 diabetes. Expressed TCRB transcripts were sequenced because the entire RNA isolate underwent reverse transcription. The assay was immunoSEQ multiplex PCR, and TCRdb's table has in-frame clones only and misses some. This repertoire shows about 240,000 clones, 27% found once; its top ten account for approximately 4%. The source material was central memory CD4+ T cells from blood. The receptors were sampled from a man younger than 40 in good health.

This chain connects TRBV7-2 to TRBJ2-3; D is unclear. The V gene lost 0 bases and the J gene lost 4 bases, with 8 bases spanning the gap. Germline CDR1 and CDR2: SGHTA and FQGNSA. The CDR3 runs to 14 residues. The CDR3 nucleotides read TGTGCCAGCAGCTTAGCCCCTAGTGCAGATACGCAGTATTTT. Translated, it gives CASSLAPSADTQYF.

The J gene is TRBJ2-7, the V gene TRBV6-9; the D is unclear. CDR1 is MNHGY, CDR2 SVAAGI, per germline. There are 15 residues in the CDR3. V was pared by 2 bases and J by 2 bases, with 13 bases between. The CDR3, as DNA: TGTGCCAGCAGTTATCCTGGAAGGGTTGCCTACGAGCAGTACTTC. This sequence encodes CASSYPGRVAYEQYF.

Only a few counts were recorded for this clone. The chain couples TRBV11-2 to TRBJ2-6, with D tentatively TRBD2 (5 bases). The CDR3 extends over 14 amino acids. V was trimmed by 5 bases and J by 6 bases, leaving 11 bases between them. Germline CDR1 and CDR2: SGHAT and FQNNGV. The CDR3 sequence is CASSRTRSANVLTF. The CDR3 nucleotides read TGTGCCAGCAGCCGAACTAGGTCGGCCAACGTCCTGACTTTC.

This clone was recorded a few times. DNA for the CDR3: TGCAGCGTGGATACAGGGAACACCGGGGAGCTGTTTTTT. Protein sequence: CSVDTGNTGELFF. V is TRBV29-1 and J is TRBJ2-2; tentative D call: TRBD1 (5 bases). V lost 6 bases to trimming and J lost 1 base, with 9 bases between them. This CDR3 has 13 residues. Germline CDR1 SQVTM, CDR2 ANQGSEA.

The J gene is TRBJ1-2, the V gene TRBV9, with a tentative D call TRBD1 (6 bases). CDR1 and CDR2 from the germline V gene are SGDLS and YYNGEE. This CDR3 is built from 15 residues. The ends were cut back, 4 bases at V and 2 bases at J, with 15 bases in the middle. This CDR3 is CASSPPGAANYGYTF. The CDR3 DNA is TGTGCCAGCAGCCCTCCGGGGGCAGCCAACTATGGCTACACCTTC. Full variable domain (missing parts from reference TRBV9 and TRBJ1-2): DSGVTQTPKHLITATGQRVTLRCSPRSGDLSVYWYQQSLDQGLQFLIQYYNGEERAKGNILERFSAQQFPDLHSELNLSSLELGDSALYFCASSPPGAANYGYTFGSGTRLTVV.